The 17 T cell receptor beta chains below were found in one sample sequenced in a study of human T cells and chemical hapten exposure. Time point reported: patch test 3, about 24 weeks after DPC sensitization. Treatment: therapeutic diphenylcyclopropenone sensitization with weekly scalp DPC. TCRdb reanalysed the RACE reads using MiXCR and keeps one entry per CDR3 protein. In the table there are about 82,000 distinct CDR3 sequences, under 15% of which are singletons. The sequences come from whole blood, collected in connection with sensitization to the hapten diphenylcyclopropenone (DPC). The source of these receptors is a woman between 50 and 59 years old with alopecia areata. Some clones in this sample may be carry-over from other donors' samples.

A few counts support this clonotype. V usage is TRBV7-9 and J usage is TRBJ1-1; possibly TRBD1 for D (5 bases). CDR1 and CDR2 from the germline V gene are SEHNR and FQNEAQ (reference sequence). V lost 3 bases, J lost 7 bases, and 9 bases lay in between. The CDR3 has 12 amino acids. In nucleotides, the CDR3 is TGTGCCAGCAGCTTTAGCGGGGGTGAAGCTTTCTTT. It is translated as CASSFSGGEAFF.

The J gene is TRBJ2-7, the V gene TRBV29-1; 8 bases are shared with TRBD1. The CDR3 contains 14 residues. V shed 5 bases and J 2 bases; nucleotides not matched to a gene: 8. Per germline, CDR1 SQVTM and CDR2 ANQGSEA. The CDR3 DNA sequence: TGCAGCGTTCGACAGGGGCTAACGGCCTACGAGCAGTACTTC. Translating it yields CSVRQGLTAYEQYF.

The genes are TRBV6-2 or TRBV6-3 and TRBJ2-3; 7 bases align to TRBD2. There are 15 residues in the CDR3. CDR1 and CDR2 from the germline V gene are MNHEY and SVGEGT. The V gene end was trimmed by 2 bases and the J gene end by 4 bases; junction bases not matched to a gene: 6. The CDR3 sequence: CASSYIAGVSDTQYF. CDR3 coding DNA: TGTGCCAGCAGTTACATTGCGGGAGTTTCAGATACGCAGTATTTT.

V is TRBV20-1 and J is TRBJ1-5; 7 bases are a match to TRBD1. The CDR3 length is 15 residues. The germline CDR1 and CDR2 sequences are DFQATT and SNEGSKA (reference sequence). V shed 6 bases, J shed 3 bases, and the junction held 11 bases outside the gene matches. The CDR3 DNA is TGCAGTGCGAGACTCACAGGGGCTACCAATCAGCCCCAGCATTTT. The encoded protein is CSARLTGATNQPQHF.

This clonotype was found many times. CDR3 sequence: CASSELPGLNYGYTF. In nucleotides, the CDR3 is TGTGCCAGCAGTGAACTTCCGGGCCTAAACTATGGCTACACCTTC. The V and J genes are TRBV2 and TRBJ1-2; D gene uncertain. Germline V lookup: CDR1 SNHLY, CDR2 FYNNEI. This CDR3 spans 15 amino acids. V was trimmed by 2 bases and J by 2 bases, leaving 12 bases between them.

This clonotype has more than one count but fewer than ten. This chain uses TRBV10-2 with TRBJ2-1; 13 bases match TRBD2. Germline lookup yields CDR1 WSHSY and CDR2 SAAADI. This CDR3 region has 17 residues. V gave up 5 bases and J gave up 0 bases; unmatched junction bases: 4. This CDR3 reads CASSITSGRGSYNEQFF. CDR3 nucleotides: TGCGCCAGCAGTATAACTAGCGGGAGGGGCTCCTACAATGAGCAGTTCTTC.

This rearrangement joins TRBV11-2 to TRBJ2-1; D unresolved. CDR3 length equals 15 residues. V gave up 3 bases and J gave up 1 base, with 10 bases separating them. Germline CDR1 is SGHAT and CDR2 is FQNNGV. In nucleotides, the CDR3 is TGTGCCAGCAGCTTTGGAGCAGGATCCTACAATGAGCAGTTCTTC. Translation gives CASSFGAGSYNEQFF.

This clonotype was counted only a few times. This sequence joins TRBV29-1 and TRBJ1-1; D unresolved. V dropped 3 bases and J dropped 2 bases, with 13 bases sitting between them. CDR1 is SQVTM and CDR2 is ANQGSEA in the germline V gene. This CDR3 contains 14 residues. CDR3 nucleotide sequence: TGCAGCGTTGAGGGAGGGCAGCCTAACACTGAAGCTTTCTTT. Residues: CSVEGGQPNTEAFF.

CDR3 DNA sequence: TGTGCCAGCAGCCAGACAGGACTCCCGTCGCTGGAGCAGTACTTC. Protein sequence: CASSQTGLPSLEQYF. This chain connects TRBV3-1 to TRBJ2-7, with D possibly TRBD1 on 6 matching bases. V lost 3 bases and J lost 7, with 19 bases in between. This CDR3 has 15 amino acids. CDR1 and CDR2 from the germline V gene are LGHDT and YNNKEL (reference sequence).

This clonotype has ten or more counts. V is TRBV29-1 and J is TRBJ2-3; D gene uncertain. This CDR3 has 13 residues. Germline CDR1 is SQVTM and CDR2 is ANQGSEA. Trimming cost V 3 bases and J 2 bases, with 9 bases left between them. CDR3 residues: CSVEFLTTDTQYF. The CDR3 nucleotides read TGCAGCGTTGAGTTTTTGACCACAGATACGCAGTATTTT.

This clonotype was counted many times. This chain connects TRBV18 to TRBJ2-3, with D uncertain. Germline CDR1 reads KGHSH; CDR2 reads LQKENI. V lost 3 bases, J lost 4 bases, and 14 bases lay in between. CDR3 length: 15 amino acids. CDR3 sequence: CASSPVPRMADTQYF. The CDR3, as DNA: TGTGCCAGCTCACCTGTGCCCAGGATGGCAGATACGCAGTATTTT.

The V gene is TRBV20-1, the J gene TRBJ2-3; 12 positions match TRBD2. Germline CDR1 is DFQATT and CDR2 is SNEGSKA (reference sequence). V was pared by 6 bases and J by 2 bases, with 3 bases of the junction left unmatched. This CDR3 has 14 amino acids. CDR3 loop: CSALAGGFTDTQYF. The CDR3 DNA reads TGCAGTGCCCTAGCGGGAGGGTTCACAGATACGCAGTATTTT.

This chain joins TRBV28 and TRBJ2-3; D might be TRBD1 (6 bases). The CDR3 has 13 amino acids. Germline lookup yields CDR1 MDHEN and CDR2 SYDVKM. The ends were cut back, 6 bases at V and 6 bases at J, with 13 bases in the middle. The CDR3 bases are TGTGCCAGCAGGGGACATCGTCATGATACGCAGTATTTT. It is translated as CASRGHRHDTQYF.

The chain combines TRBV9 with TRBJ2-1; perhaps TRBD2 as D (6 bases). The V end was cut by 4 bases, the J end by 9 bases, with 23 bases between. The CDR3 has 16 residues. Germline assignment: CDR1 SGDLS and CDR2 YYNGEE. DNA of the CDR3: TGTGCCAGCAGCCCCTTCGCGGGGAGGAGTAACAGTGAGCAGTTCTTC. The encoded protein is CASSPFAGRSNSEQFF.

This clonotype was seen ten or more times. The rearrangement uses TRBV14 and TRBJ2-2; no clear D. Between the trimmed V and J ends, which lost 5 bases and 3 bases, there was a span of 19 bases. The CDR3 has 17 amino acids. Germline V lookup: CDR1 SGHDN, CDR2 FVKESK. DNA for the CDR3: TGTGCCAGCAGCGCCAAGTCTGGAGCCGTGGACACCGGGGAGCTGTTTTTT. It yields the protein CASSAKSGAVDTGELFF.

This chain links TRBV15 with TRBJ2-3; 9 nucleotides match TRBD1. After removal of 5 bases from V and 6 bases from J, the junction contained 6 bases not matched to a gene. The CDR3 covers 14 residues. Germline CDR1 reads LNHNV; CDR2 reads YYDKDF (reference sequence). The CDR3 nucleotides read TGTGCCACCAGCCCTAGGACAGGGGATGATACGCAGTATTTT. Residues: CATSPRTGDDTQYF.

The chain recombines TRBV20-1 with TRBJ2-7, with D possibly being TRBD2 (5 bases). V lost 3 bases and J 7 bases, leaving 16 bases between the germline ends. The CDR3 contains 13 residues. The germline CDR1 and CDR2 sequences are DFQATT and SNEGSKA (reference sequence). Here the CDR3 DNA reads TGCAGTGCTAGCGGGGATATCCTTTCGGAGCAGTACTTC. It is translated as CSASGDILSEQYF.